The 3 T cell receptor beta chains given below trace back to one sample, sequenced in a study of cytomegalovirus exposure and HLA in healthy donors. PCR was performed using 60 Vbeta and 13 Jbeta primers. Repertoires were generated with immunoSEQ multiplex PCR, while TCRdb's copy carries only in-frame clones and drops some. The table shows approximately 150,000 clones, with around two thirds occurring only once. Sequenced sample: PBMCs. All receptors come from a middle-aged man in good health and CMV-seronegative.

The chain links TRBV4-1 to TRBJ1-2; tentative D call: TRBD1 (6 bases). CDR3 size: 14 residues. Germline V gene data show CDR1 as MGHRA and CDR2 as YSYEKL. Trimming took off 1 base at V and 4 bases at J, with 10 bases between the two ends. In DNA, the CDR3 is TGCGCCAGCAGCCAAGTCGGGACACCCTATGGCTACACCTTC. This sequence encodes CASSQVGTPYGYTF.

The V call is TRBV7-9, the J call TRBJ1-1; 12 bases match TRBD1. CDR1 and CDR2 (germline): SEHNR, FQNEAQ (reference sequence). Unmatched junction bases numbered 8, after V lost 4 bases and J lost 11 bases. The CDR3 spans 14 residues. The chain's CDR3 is CASSSAGTGGPAFF. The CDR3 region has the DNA TGTGCCAGCAGCTCAGCCGGGACAGGGGGCCCGGCTTTCTTT.

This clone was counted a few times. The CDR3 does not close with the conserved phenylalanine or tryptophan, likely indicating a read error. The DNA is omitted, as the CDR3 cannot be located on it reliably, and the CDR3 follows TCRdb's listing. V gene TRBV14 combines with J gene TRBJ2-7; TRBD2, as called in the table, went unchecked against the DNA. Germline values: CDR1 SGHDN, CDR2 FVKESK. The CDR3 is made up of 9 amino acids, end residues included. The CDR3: CASSPGVTG.